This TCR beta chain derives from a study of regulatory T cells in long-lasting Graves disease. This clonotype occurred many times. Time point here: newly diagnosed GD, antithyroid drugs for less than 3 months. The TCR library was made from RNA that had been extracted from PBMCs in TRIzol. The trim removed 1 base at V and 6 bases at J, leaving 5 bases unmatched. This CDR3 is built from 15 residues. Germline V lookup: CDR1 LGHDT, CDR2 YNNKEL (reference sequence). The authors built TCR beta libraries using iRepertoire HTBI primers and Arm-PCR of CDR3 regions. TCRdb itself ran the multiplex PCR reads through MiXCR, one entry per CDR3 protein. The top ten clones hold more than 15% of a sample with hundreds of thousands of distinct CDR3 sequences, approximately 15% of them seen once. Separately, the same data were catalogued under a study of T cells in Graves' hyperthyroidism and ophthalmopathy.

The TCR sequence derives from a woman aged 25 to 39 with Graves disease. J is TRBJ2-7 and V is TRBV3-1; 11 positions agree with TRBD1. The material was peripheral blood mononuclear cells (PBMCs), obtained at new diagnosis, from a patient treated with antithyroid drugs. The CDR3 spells CASSQVPGTGGEQYF. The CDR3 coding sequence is TGTGCCAGCAGCCAAGTTCCCGGGACAGGGGGCGAGCAGTACTTC.